The T cell receptor beta chain under discussion was sequenced for a study of T cell responses to AZD1222 COVID-19 vaccine. Generated by immunoSEQ multiplex PCR, the TCRdb table keeps only in-frame clones and is missing some. The data hold roughly 150,000 clones, with around 87% observed a single time. With 7 bases clipped from V and 4 bases from J, the junction kept 10 bases outside the gene matches. Germline CDR1 is MNHEY and CDR2 is SMNVEV (reference sequence). The CDR3 loop spans 15 amino acids. This clonotype originated in an adult who received the AZD1222 COVID-19 vaccine. The chain is built from TRBV27 and TRBJ1-5, with TRBD1 identical over 7 bases. This specimen consisted of peripheral blood, obtained 28 days after the second AZD1222 dose. CDR3 sequence (DNA): TGTGCCAGCAAGTCGTCGACAGGGCGAAATCAGCCCCAGCATTTT. Translated: CASKSSTGRNQPQHF.